These 26 T cell receptor beta chains came from one sample sequenced in a study of regulatory T cells in long-lasting Graves disease. The sample's time point: newly diagnosed GD, antithyroid drugs for less than 3 months. Extracted PBMC RNA gave rise to the TCR library. Building the TCR beta libraries relied on iRepertoire HTBI primers, and CDR3 regions underwent Arm-PCR. TCRdb fed the multiplex PCR reads into MiXCR, producing one record per CDR3 protein. The sample has approximately 470,000 distinct CDR3 sequences, 15% to 20% seen once; the top ten hold 12%. This same sample was also taken into another study, of T cells in Graves' hyperthyroidism and ophthalmopathy.

Sequencing was performed on peripheral blood mononuclear cells (PBMCs), taken at new diagnosis, from a patient treated with antithyroid drugs. These receptors all come from a man aged 35-49 years with Graves disease.

This clonotype showed up many times. The CDR3 bases are TGCGCCAGCAGCTCGGCAACCGAGACTAGTCGTGAGCAGTTCTTC. Its translation is CASSSATETSREQFF. The chain has TRBV5-1 and TRBJ2-1, with TRBD2 as a possible D gene (6 bases). Trimming removed 3 bases from V and 9 bases from J, with 19 bases in between. Per the germline V gene, CDR1 is SGHRS and CDR2 is YFSETQ. This CDR3 comprises 15 residues.

This clonotype was seen at least ten times. The V gene is TRBV2, the J gene TRBJ2-1; D perhaps matches TRBD2 (6 bases). The CDR3 loop spans 15 amino acids. Germline-derived CDR1 and CDR2 are SNHLY and FYNNEI. V lost 3 bases to trimming and J lost 4 bases, with 13 bases between them. The CDR3 here is CASSERGLLYNEQFF. The CDR3 DNA sequence: TGTGCCAGCAGTGAGCGAGGACTACTATACAATGAGCAGTTCTTC.

This clonotype came up a few times. This chain uses TRBV3-1 with TRBJ1-3; TRBD1 matches 7 bases. Germline CDR1 is LGHDT and CDR2 is YNNKEL (reference sequence). J was trimmed by 2 bases and V by 1 base; bases with no gene match: 2. This CDR3 spans 15 amino acids. The CDR3, as DNA: TGTGCCAGCAGCCAAGTTACAGGGGCTGGAAACACCATATATTTT. Translating gives CASSQVTGAGNTIYF.

A few counts support this clonotype. This chain connects TRBV20-1 to TRBJ1-2; TRBD1 agrees at 7 bases. Losses at the gene ends were 8 bases for V and 3 bases for J; bases not matched to a gene: 6. Germline V gene data show CDR1 as DFQATT and CDR2 as SNEGSKA (reference sequence). This CDR3 region has 12 residues. For the CDR3, the DNA is TGCAGTTCCGAAACAGGGGACTATGGCTACACCTTC. Translation: CSSETGDYGYTF.

This clonotype has only a few counts. This chain connects TRBV12-3 or TRBV12-4 to TRBJ2-1, with a tentative D call TRBD1 (5 bases). The CDR3 spans 16 residues. The V end lost 4 bases, the J end lost 10 bases, and 23 bases lay between the germline ends. CDR3 bases: TGTGCCAGCAGTTACCTTGACAGCCGGAGAAGTAGGGAGCAGTTCTTC. Translating it yields CASSYLDSRRSREQFF.

This clonotype was recorded many times. The chain has TRBV12-3 or TRBV12-4 and TRBJ2-2; no definite D call. The CDR3 sequence is 13 residues long. Trimming stripped 6 bases from V and 0 bases from J, with 5 bases between. For the CDR3, the DNA is TGTGCCAGCAGCGAGACGAACACCGGGGAGCTGTTTTTT. Its protein product is CASSETNTGELFF.

This clonotype was counted a few times. The rearrangement joins TRBV12-3 or TRBV12-4 to TRBJ2-7; possibly TRBD2 for D (6 bases). Trimming took 2 bases from V and 3 from J, leaving 17 bases between them. The CDR3 totals 16 residues. In DNA, the CDR3 is TGTGCCAGCAGTTTAAGCGGCGGGAATCACGACTACGAGCAGTACTTC. As protein: CASSLSGGNHDYEQYF.

The table lists this clonotype with many counts. V is TRBV20-1 and J is TRBJ2-7; D may match TRBD1 or TRBD2 (6 bases each). CDR1 DFQATT and CDR2 SNEGSKA come from the germline V gene (reference sequence). V was cut by 1 base and J by 2 bases, with 12 bases left in between. The CDR3 contains 14 residues. The DNA of the CDR3 is TGCAGTGCTAGAGGGTCCGGGGGCACCTACGAGCAGTACTTC. This codes for CSARGSGGTYEQYF.

This clonotype was seen ten or more times. The gene calls are TRBV18 and TRBJ2-1; 7 nucleotides line up with TRBD2. Trimming took 4 bases from V and 1 from J; bases not matched to a gene: 7. In germline, CDR1 is KGHSH, CDR2 LQKENI. The CDR3 is made up of 16 amino acids. The CDR3 DNA sequence: TGTGCCAGCTCACGACAAACTAGCGTATCCTACAATGAGCAGTTCTTC. This sequence encodes CASSRQTSVSYNEQFF.

The V call is TRBV10-3, the J call TRBJ2-2, with TRBD2 as a possible D gene (6 bases). Trimming pared 6 bases from V and 5 bases from J, leaving 7 bases between. CDR1 is ENHRY, CDR2 SYGVKD, per germline. CDR3 length: 12 residues. CDR3 DNA sequence: TGTGCCATCAGGGAGGGGACCGGGGAGCTGTTTTTT. Translation: CAIREGTGELFF.

This clonotype was counted many times. The genes are TRBV3-1 and TRBJ1-4; 9 nucleotides align to TRBD1. The length of the CDR3 is 15 residues. CDR1 and CDR2 from the germline V gene are LGHDT and YNNKEL (reference sequence). J gave up 15 bases and V 0 bases, and 11 bases lay outside the gene matches. The CDR3 is CASSQDGTGGERVFF. CDR3 sequence (DNA): TGTGCCAGCAGCCAAGATGGAACAGGGGGCGAAAGGGTGTTTTTT. Drawing the rest from reference TRBV3-1 and TRBJ1-4, the complete variable domain is DTAVSQTPKYLVTQMGNDKSIKCEQNLGHDTMYWYKQDSKKFLKIMFSYNNKELIINETVPNRFSPKSPDKAHLNLHINSLELGDSAVYFCASSQDGTGGERVFFGSGTQLSVL.

This clonotype has more than one count but fewer than ten. The chain is built from TRBV7-2 and TRBJ2-4; no firm D call. V gave up 5 bases and J gave up 3 bases, with 11 bases separating them. Germline values: CDR1 SGHTA, CDR2 FQGNSA. The CDR3 is 14 amino acids. In DNA form, the CDR3 reads TGTGCCAGCAGCAGGGTTGACATCAAAAACATTCAGTACTTC. As protein: CASSRVDIKNIQYF.

This chain links TRBV2 with TRBJ2-4; possible D gene TRBD1, 7 bases. The ends were cut back, 6 bases at V and 5 bases at J, with 17 bases in the middle. Germline-derived CDR1 and CDR2 are SNHLY and FYNNEI. The CDR3 is made up of 15 amino acids. The CDR3 loop reads CASRKGRGAQNIQYF. Here the CDR3 DNA reads TGTGCCAGCAGGAAGGGCAGGGGGGCCCAAAACATTCAGTACTTC.

This clonotype showed up just a few times. The genes are TRBV14 and TRBJ2-5, with TRBD1 as a possible D gene (6 bases). Germline V lookup: CDR1 SGHDN, CDR2 FVKESK. The CDR3 covers 15 residues. V lost 6 bases to trimming and J lost 0 bases, with 14 bases between them. Written as DNA, the CDR3 is TGTGCCAGCAGACCCGGGACACTGTACCAAGAGACCCAGTACTTC. Translated, it gives CASRPGTLYQETQYF.

The chain joins TRBV27 to TRBJ1-6; TRBD1 matches at 7 bases. CDR1 is MNHEY and CDR2 is SMNVEV in the germline V gene (reference sequence). The CDR3 contains 17 residues. V lost 5 bases, J lost 10 bases, and 17 bases stayed unmatched. CDR3 region: CASSQSFAGRGSSPLHF. CDR3 sequence (DNA): TGTGCCAGCAGTCAATCCTTCGCGGGCAGGGGGAGCTCACCCCTCCACTTT.

This clonotype was found many times. The chain joins TRBV27 to TRBJ2-1; 10 bases align to TRBD1. Germline lookup yields CDR1 MNHEY and CDR2 SMNVEV (reference sequence). Germline trimming cut 6 bases from V and 0 bases from J; bases unmatched to any gene: 5. The CDR3 spans 16 residues. CDR3 amino acids: CASRGDRGFSYNEQFF. CDR3 DNA sequence: TGTGCCAGCAGAGGGGACAGGGGATTCTCCTACAATGAGCAGTTCTTC.

V usage is TRBV7-9 and J usage is TRBJ1-6; D unclear. Germline V lookup: CDR1 SEHNR, CDR2 FQNEAQ (reference sequence). The CDR3 runs 13 residues. Trimming removed 2 bases at V and 8 bases at J, with 7 bases between. The CDR3 loop reads CASSLLRDSPLHF. For the CDR3, the DNA is TGTGCCAGCAGCTTATTGAGGGATTCACCCCTCCACTTT.

On this clonotype itself: The junction shows a germline mismatch at one end, possibly a read error. The J gene is TRBJ2-5, the V gene TRBV14, with D possibly TRBD1 on 6 matching bases. This CDR3 is 14 amino acids long. From germline, CDR1 is SGHDN and CDR2 FVKESK. The CDR3 reads CASSQDWDKETQCF. DNA of the CDR3: TGTGCCAGCAGCCAAGACTGGGACAAAGAGACCCAGTGCTTC.

The V call is TRBV12-3 or TRBV12-4, the J call TRBJ2-2, with D uncertain. The CDR3 runs to 16 residues. With 6 bases removed from V and 0 bases from J, the gap between germline ends came to 14 bases. Here the CDR3 reads CASSLLRTSNTGELFF. The CDR3 nucleotides read TGTGCCAGCAGCTTGTTACGGACCTCGAACACCGGGGAGCTGTTTTTT.

V usage is TRBV19 and J usage is TRBJ1-5, with 7 bases lining up with TRBD1. Trimming took 4 bases from V and 6 from J; bases not matched to a gene: 15. Germline CDR1 is LNHDA and CDR2 is SQIVND (reference sequence). The CDR3 contains 17 residues. As DNA, the CDR3 is TGTGCCAGTAGTACCAACTACAATGACAGGGCCGGTCAGCCCCAGCATTTT. Protein sequence: CASSTNYNDRAGQPQHF.

This clonotype was counted between two and nine times. The chain recombines TRBV7-3 with TRBJ2-5, with 8 bases fitting TRBD1. The V and J ends lost 5 bases and 2 bases, in that order; junction bases with no gene match: 10. The CDR3 consists of 16 residues. Germline CDR1 and CDR2: SGHTA and FQGTGA. The CDR3: CASSRSSGGLQETQYF. The CDR3 nucleotides are TGTGCCAGCAGCCGGAGTTCAGGGGGCTTACAAGAGACCCAGTACTTC.

Ten or more counts support this clonotype. V usage is TRBV7-2 and J usage is TRBJ2-3; the match to TRBD2 covers 8 bases. Germline loops: CDR1 SGHTA, CDR2 FQGNSA. The V and J ends lost 1 base and 3 bases, in that order; junction bases with no gene match: 9. The CDR3 contains 17 residues. The CDR3 nucleotides are TGTGCCAGCAGCTTAGAGGCGGCTAGCGGGTTGACAGATACGCAGTATTTT. It yields the protein CASSLEAASGLTDTQYF. Full variable domain (rest looked up from reference TRBV7-2 and TRBJ2-3): GAGVSQSPSNKVTEKGKDVELRCDPISGHTALYWYRQSLGQGLEFLIYFQGNSAPDKSGLPSDRFSAERTGGSVSTLTIQRTQQEDSAVYLCASSLEAASGLTDTQYFGPGTRLTVL.

The chain links TRBV5-1 to TRBJ2-3; TRBD2 is a possible D gene (5 bases). The CDR3 consists of 15 residues. V was trimmed by 0 bases and J by 4 bases, leaving 12 bases between them. Germline V gene sequence: CDR1 SGHRS, CDR2 YFSETQ. The CDR3 DNA follows: TGCGCCAGCAGCTTGGCCCATGGAGGTCCAGATACGCAGTATTTT. Translating it yields CASSLAHGGPDTQYF.

The chain couples TRBV10-3 to TRBJ2-2; a weak D match, TRBD2 (5 bases). This CDR3 spans 16 amino acids. CDR1 ENHRY and CDR2 SYGVKD come from the germline V gene. Trimming pared 5 bases from V and 4 bases from J, leaving 17 bases between. Written as DNA, the CDR3 is TGTGCCATCAGTCCAACCGGGATTCGTGCCACCGGGGAGCTGTTTTTT. Its protein is CAISPTGIRATGELFF.

This clonotype has a count of ten or more. The chain links TRBV30 to TRBJ2-5; TRBD1 matches at 7 bases. This CDR3 has 11 amino acids. CDR1 is GTSNPN and CDR2 is SVGIG in the germline V gene (reference sequence). Unmatched junction bases numbered 1, after V lost 5 bases and J lost 4 bases. The CDR3 spells CAWAGGETQYF. The CDR3 DNA reads as TGTGCCTGGGCAGGGGGAGAGACCCAGTACTTC.

This clonotype was detected many times. J is TRBJ2-5 and V is TRBV2; D unclear. Trimming took 8 bases from V and 4 from J, leaving 14 bases between them. Germline loops: CDR1 SNHLY, CDR2 FYNNEI. The CDR3 is 13 residues long. The CDR3, as DNA: TGTGCCAGCTCCCCGGCCTTTGGAGAGACCCAGTACTTC. It encodes CASSPAFGETQYF.